The next 8 T cell receptor beta chains were all read from a single sample in a study of response to subunit inactivated influenza vaccine. TCRdb independently ran MiXCR on the RT-PCR reads; one entry per CDR3 protein. The table includes 700,000 to 800,000 distinct CDR3 sequences, less than 20% detected once. Sequences were derived from PBMCs from blood, sampled 5 days after vaccination. These receptors came from a man between 50 and 59 years old who received an inactivated influenza vaccine.

The chain links TRBV20-1 to TRBJ1-5, with D possibly matching TRBD1 (6 bases). Germline CDR1 and CDR2: DFQATT and SNEGSKA (reference sequence). This CDR3 is 16 amino acids long. The ends were cut back, 4 bases at V and 0 bases at J, with 16 bases in the middle. CDR3 in amino acids: CSATTGRENSNQPQHF. CDR3 nucleotide sequence: TGCAGTGCTACTACAGGGAGGGAAAATAGCAATCAGCCCCAGCATTTT.

The chain links TRBV4-1 to TRBJ2-1; 7 positions match TRBD2. Germline assignment: CDR1 MGHRA and CDR2 YSYEKL. CDR3 length: 15 amino acids. V gave up 5 bases and J gave up 0 bases; unmatched junction bases: 4. The CDR3 loop is CASSRSGDSYNEQFF. CDR3 nucleotide sequence: TGCGCCAGCAGCAGAAGCGGGGACTCCTACAATGAGCAGTTCTTC.

This clonotype was picked up a small number of times. The rearrangement joins TRBV9 to TRBJ2-7; 7 bases match TRBD2. The CDR3 totals 14 residues. The germline gives CDR1 SGDLS, CDR2 YYNGEE. After removal of 3 bases from V and 0 bases from J, the junction contained 3 bases not matched to a gene. The CDR3 nucleotides read TGTGCCAGCAGCGCCGGGAGGTTCTCCTACGAGCAGTACTTC. This translates into CASSAGRFSYEQYF.

This clonotype occurred a few times. The chain couples TRBV9 to TRBJ1-2; D remains ambiguous. CDR3 length: 14 amino acids. Germline lookup yields CDR1 SGDLS and CDR2 YYNGEE. Trimming shortened V by 0 bases and J by 7 bases, and 13 bases separated the two germline ends. CDR3: CASSVVSGSIGYTF. The CDR3 DNA reads as TGTGCCAGCAGCGTAGTTTCTGGGAGCATTGGCTACACCTTC. The full variable domain, with the rest looked up from reference TRBV9 and TRBJ1-2, is DSGVTQTPKHLITATGQRVTLRCSPRSGDLSVYWYQQSLDQGLQFLIQYYNGEERAKGNILERFSAQQFPDLHSELNLSSLELGDSALYFCASSVVSGSIGYTFGSGTRLTVV.

The chain links TRBV20-1 to TRBJ2-1; 9 nucleotides align to TRBD2. The trim removed 4 bases at V and 10 bases at J, leaving 5 bases unmatched. Germline values: CDR1 DFQATT, CDR2 SNEGSKA (reference sequence). The CDR3 runs 12 residues. In DNA, the CDR3 is TGCAGTGCTAAAGCGGGAGGTAGGGAGCAGTTCTTC. Translating gives CSAKAGGREQFF.

This clonotype has only a few counts. V gene TRBV20-1 combines with J gene TRBJ1-2; a possible D gene is TRBD1 (5 bases). The germline V gene encodes CDR1 DFQATT and CDR2 SNEGSKA (reference sequence). The CDR3 extends over 15 amino acids. Trimming pared 7 bases from V and 4 bases from J, leaving 22 bases between. CDR3 protein: CSVGIRDPYLYGYTF. CDR3 DNA sequence: TGCAGTGTTGGGATCAGGGACCCGTACCTCTATGGCTACACCTTC.

The J gene is TRBJ2-5, the V gene TRBV29-1; maybe TRBD2 (5 bases). The germline V gene has CDR1 SQVTM and CDR2 ANQGSEA. Trimming removed 7 bases from V and 5 bases from J, with 20 bases in between. The CDR3 is 14 amino acids. Written as DNA, the CDR3 is TGCAGCGCTAATACCGGACTCGCCGCGGAGACCCAGTACTTC. Protein sequence: CSANTGLAAETQYF.

In its sample, this clonotype was seen a few times. V and J are TRBV2 and TRBJ2-3; D is ambiguous. The CDR3 extends over 11 amino acids. The V gene's germline CDR1 is SNHLY and CDR2 FYNNEI. V gave up 10 bases and J gave up 1 base, with 6 bases separating them. CDR3: CANHRTDTQYF. CDR3 DNA: TGTGCCAACCACCGCACAGATACGCAGTATTTT.